The clone carrying this TCR beta chain was observed at least ten times. Losses at the gene ends were 4 bases for V and 4 bases for J; bases not matched to a gene: 10. Germline-derived CDR1 and CDR2 are MNHNY and SVGAGI (reference sequence). The CDR3 contains 17 residues. Four PCR rounds used nested alpha and beta constant region primers plus the SP2 primer. MiXCR, run by TCRdb on the 5' RACE reads, gives a single entry per CDR3 protein. The table has 45,000 to 55,000 distinct CDR3 sequences, about 4.4% seen once. The library had UMIs added by 3' ligation of an oligonucleotide to TCR cDNA. Whole blood, 2.5 ml, came from adult healthy volunteers. This sample was included in a study of naive and memory T cell subsets.

The source is a female donor in good health. J is TRBJ2-7 and V is TRBV6-6; 13 bases are shared with TRBD2. In DNA form, the CDR3 reads TGTGCCAGCAGTTCCACTAGCGGGAGGGCCGTTCGTTACGAGCAGTACTTC. The encoded protein is CASSSTSGRAVRYEQYF.